This TCR beta chain comes out of a study of cytotoxic CD8 clonotypes in ibrutinib-treated CLL. General observations from the study: Baseline-level clonality went beyond age-matched healthy donors and moved in step with circulating CD8+ T-cell counts. Treatment left the uncommon public clonotypes either contracted or stable in frequency.

About 1.9 micrograms of genomic DNA came from cryopreserved PBMCs for TCR beta libraries. This clone was detected only a few times. Its antigen is undetermined. Repertoires were generated with immunoSEQ multiplex PCR, while TCRdb's copy carries only in-frame clones and drops some. The repertoire holds 150,000 to 250,000 clones, with over 55% as singletons. The V end lost 0 bases, the J end lost 7 bases, and 6 bases lay between the germline ends. This CDR3 comprises 13 residues. The V gene's germline CDR1 is LNHNV and CDR2 YYDKDF (reference sequence). The sample consisted of PBMCs, taken after 24 months of ibrutinib treatment. The receptor's source is a human donor with chronic lymphocytic leukemia. The genes are TRBV15 and TRBJ2-2; D ambiguous. CDR3 in DNA: TGTGCCACCAGCAGAGATGTTGGCGGGGAGCTGTTTTTT. The encoded protein is CATSRDVGGELFF.